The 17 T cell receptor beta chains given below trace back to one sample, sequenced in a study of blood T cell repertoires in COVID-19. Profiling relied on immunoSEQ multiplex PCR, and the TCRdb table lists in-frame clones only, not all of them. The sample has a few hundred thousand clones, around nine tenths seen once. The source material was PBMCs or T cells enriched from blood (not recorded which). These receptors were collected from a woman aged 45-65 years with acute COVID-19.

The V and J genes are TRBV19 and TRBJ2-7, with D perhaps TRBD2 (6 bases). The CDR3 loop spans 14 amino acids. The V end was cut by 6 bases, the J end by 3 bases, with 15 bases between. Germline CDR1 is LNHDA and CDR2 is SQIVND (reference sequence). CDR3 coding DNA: TGTGCCAGTAGCTCGGGCGGGGAGAACTACGAGCAGTACTTC. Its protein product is CASSSGGENYEQYF.

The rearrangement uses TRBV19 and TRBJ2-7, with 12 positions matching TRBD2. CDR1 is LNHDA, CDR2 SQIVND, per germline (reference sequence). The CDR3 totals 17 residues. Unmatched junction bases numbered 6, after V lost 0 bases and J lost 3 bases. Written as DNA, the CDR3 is TGTGCCAGTAGTATAGATTCTAGCGGGAGGGAATTCTACGAGCAGTACTTC. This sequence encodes CASSIDSSGREFYEQYF.

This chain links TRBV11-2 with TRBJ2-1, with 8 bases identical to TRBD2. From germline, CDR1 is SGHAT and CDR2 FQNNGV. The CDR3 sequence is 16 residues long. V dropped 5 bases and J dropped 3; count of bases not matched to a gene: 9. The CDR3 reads CASSTTLAGRYNEQFF. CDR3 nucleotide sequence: TGTGCCAGCAGCACCACCCTAGCGGGCCGCTACAATGAGCAGTTCTTC.

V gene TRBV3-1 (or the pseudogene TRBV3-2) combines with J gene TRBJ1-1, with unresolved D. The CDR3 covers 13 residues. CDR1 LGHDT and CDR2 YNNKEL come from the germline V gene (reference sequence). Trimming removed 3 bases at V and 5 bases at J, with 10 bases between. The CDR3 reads CASSQRERTEAFF. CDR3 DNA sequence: TGTGCCAGCAGCCAGAGGGAGAGAACTGAAGCTTTCTTT.

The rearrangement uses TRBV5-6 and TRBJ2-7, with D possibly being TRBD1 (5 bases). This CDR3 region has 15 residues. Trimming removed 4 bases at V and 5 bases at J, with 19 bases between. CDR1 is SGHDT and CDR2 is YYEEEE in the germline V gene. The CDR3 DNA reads TGTGCCAGCAGCAGTTCAGGGTCCCCTTTGCACGAGCAGTACTTC. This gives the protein CASSSSGSPLHEQYF.

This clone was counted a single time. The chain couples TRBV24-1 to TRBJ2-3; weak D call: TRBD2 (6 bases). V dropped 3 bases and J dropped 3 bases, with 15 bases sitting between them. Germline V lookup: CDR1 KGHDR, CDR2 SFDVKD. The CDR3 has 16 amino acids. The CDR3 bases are TGTGCCACCAGTGATCCCCTAGAGGGAGGAACAGATACGCAGTATTTT. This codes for CATSDPLEGGTDTQYF.

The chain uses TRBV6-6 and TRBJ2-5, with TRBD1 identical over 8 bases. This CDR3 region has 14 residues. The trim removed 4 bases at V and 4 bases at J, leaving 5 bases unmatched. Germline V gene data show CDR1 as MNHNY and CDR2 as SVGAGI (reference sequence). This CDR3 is CASSSPGGAETQYF. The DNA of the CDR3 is TGTGCCAGCAGTTCCCCAGGGGGCGCAGAGACCCAGTACTTC.

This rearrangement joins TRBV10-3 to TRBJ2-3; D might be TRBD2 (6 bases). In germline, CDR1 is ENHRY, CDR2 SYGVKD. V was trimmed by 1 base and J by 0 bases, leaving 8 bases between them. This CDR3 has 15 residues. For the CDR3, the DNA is TGTGCCATCAGTGAGTGGAGCGGGAGCACAGATACGCAGTATTTT. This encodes CAISEWSGSTDTQYF.

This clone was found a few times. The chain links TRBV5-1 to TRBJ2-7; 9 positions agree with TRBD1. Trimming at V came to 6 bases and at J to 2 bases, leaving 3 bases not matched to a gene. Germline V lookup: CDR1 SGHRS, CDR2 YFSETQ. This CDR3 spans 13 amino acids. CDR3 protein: CASTRDRAYEQYF. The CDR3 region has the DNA TGCGCCAGCACCCGGGACAGGGCCTACGAGCAGTACTTC.

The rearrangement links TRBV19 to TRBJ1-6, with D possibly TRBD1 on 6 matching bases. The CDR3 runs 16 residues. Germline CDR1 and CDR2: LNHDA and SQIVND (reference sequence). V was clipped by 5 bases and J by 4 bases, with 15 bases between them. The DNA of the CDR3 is TGTGCCAGTAGTGGAGGACAGATCGGATATAATTCACCCCTCCACTTT. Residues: CASSGGQIGYNSPLHF.

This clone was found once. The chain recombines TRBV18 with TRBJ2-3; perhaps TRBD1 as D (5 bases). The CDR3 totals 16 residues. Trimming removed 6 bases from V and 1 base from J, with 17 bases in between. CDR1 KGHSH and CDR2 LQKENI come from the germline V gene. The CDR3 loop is CASSPPRQGGTDTQYF. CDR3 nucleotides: TGTGCCAGCTCGCCCCCCCGGCAGGGCGGCACAGATACGCAGTATTTT.

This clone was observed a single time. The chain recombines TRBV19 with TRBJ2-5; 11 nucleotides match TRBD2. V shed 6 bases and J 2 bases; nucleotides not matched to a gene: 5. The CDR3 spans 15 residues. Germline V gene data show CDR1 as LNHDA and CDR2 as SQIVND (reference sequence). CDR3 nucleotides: TGTGCCAGTAGGGGACTAGCGGCTACGCAAGAGACCCAGTACTTC. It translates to CASRGLAATQETQYF.

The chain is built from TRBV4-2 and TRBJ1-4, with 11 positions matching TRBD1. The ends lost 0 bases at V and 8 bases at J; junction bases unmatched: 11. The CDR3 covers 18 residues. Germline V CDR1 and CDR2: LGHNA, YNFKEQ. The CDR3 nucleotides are TGTGCCAGCAGCCAAGACGTCCTTAGGGGGACAGGGGGGGAAAAACTGTTTTTT. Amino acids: CASSQDVLRGTGGEKLFF.

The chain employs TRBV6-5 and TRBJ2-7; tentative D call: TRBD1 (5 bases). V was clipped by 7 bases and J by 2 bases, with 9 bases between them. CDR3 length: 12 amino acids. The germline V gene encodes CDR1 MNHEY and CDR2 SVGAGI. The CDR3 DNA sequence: TGTGCCAGCACAGGGTTTGCCTACGAGCAGTACTTC. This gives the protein CASTGFAYEQYF.

CDR3 loop: CASSLGGAGRTDTQYF. For the CDR3, the DNA is TGTGCCAGCAGCTTAGGGGGAGCGGGCCGCACAGATACGCAGTATTTT. V and J are TRBV7-3 and TRBJ2-3; a possible D gene is TRBD2 (6 bases). V was cut by 2 bases and J by 1 base, with 13 bases left in between. CDR1 and CDR2 (germline): SGHTA, FQGTGA. The CDR3 is 16 residues long. The whole variable domain, remainder taken from reference TRBV7-3 and TRBJ2-3, is GAGVSQTPSNKVTEKGKYVELRCDPISGHTALYWYRQSLGQGPEFLIYFQGTGAADDSGLPNDRFFAVRPEGSVSTLKIQRTERGDSAVYLCASSLGGAGRTDTQYFGPGTRLTVL.

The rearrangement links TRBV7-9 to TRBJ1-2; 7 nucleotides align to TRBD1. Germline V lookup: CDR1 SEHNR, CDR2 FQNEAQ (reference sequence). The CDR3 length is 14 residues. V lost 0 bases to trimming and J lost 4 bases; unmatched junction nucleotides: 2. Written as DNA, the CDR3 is TGTGCCAGCAGCTTAGCCGGGACAGTCTATGGCTACACCTTC. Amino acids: CASSLAGTVYGYTF.

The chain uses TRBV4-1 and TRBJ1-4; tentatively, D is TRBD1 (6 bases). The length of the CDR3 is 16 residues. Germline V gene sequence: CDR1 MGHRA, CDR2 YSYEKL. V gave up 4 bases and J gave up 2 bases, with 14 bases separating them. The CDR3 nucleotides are TGCGCCAGCAGCCCCCAAGTAACAGGGACTAATGAAAAACTGTTTTTT. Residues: CASSPQVTGTNEKLFF.